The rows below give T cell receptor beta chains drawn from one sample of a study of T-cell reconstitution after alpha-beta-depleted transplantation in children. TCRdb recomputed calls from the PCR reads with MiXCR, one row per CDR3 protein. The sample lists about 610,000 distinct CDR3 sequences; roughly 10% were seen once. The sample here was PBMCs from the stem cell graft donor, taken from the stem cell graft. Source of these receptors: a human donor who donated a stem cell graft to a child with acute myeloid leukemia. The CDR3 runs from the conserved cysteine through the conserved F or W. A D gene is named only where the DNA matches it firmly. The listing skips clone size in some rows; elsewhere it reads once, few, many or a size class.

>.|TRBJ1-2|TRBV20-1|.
TGCAGTGCTAGAGATGCCCGGGGGATCTATGGCTACACCTTC
CSARDARGIYGYTF
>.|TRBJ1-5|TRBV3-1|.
TGTGCCAGCAACCAAGGGGGTAGCAATCAGCCCCAGCATTTT
CASNQGGSNQPQHF
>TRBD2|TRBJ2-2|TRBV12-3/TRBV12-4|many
TGTGCCAGCAGTTTTTTCATGACTAGCGGGAGGACCTCGAACACCGGGGAGCTGTTTTTT
CASSFFMTSGRTSNTGELFF
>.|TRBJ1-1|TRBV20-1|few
TGCAGTGCGAGGCGGACTGGGGGTGTCACTGAAGCTTTCTTT
CSARRTGGVTEAFF
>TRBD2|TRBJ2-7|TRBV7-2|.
TGTGCCAGCAGCTCTCGTATTAGGGGAGGGCTGTTCTCCTACGAGCAGTACTTC
CASSSRIRGGLFSYEQYF
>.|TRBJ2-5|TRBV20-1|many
TGCAGTGCTAGACCTCTGGGATTACAAGAGACCCAGTACTTC
CSARPLGLQETQYF
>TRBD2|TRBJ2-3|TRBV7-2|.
TGTGCCAGCAGCCCCGAAATAGCGGGGGGAGATACGCAGTATTTT
CASSPEIAGGDTQYF
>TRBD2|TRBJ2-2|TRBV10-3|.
TGTGCCATCAGTGGAAGCGGGAGAAAGGTGGCTACCGGGGAGCTGTTTTTT
CAISGSGRKVATGELFF
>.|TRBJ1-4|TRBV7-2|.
TGTGCCAGCAGCTTAGTAGTTGGTCGGGGTGAAAAACTGTTTTTT
CASSLVVGRGEKLFF
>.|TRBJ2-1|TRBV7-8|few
TGTGCCAGCAGCTTTCGGGACTGGGCCTACAATGAGCAGTTCTTC
CASSFRDWAYNEQFF
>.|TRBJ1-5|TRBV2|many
TGTGCCAGCAGTGAACGGGTAGGCAATCAGCCCCAGCATTTT
CASSERVGNQPQHF
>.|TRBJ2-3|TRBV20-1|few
TGCAGTGCTAGAGATCCTCATCCTAGGGATACGCAGTATTTT
CSARDPHPRDTQYF
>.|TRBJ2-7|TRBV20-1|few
TGCAGTGCTAGTGATTGGTTAAGTGGCAGGGGTAACTACGAGCAGTACTTC
CSASDWLSGRGNYEQYF
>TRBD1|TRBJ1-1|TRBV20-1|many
TGCAGTGCTAGAGATAGTCGGGACAGTCGAATAGCTTTCTTT
CSARDSRDSRIAFF
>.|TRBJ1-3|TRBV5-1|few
TGCGCCAGCAGCTTGGTTGCCGGAAACACCATATATTTT
CASSLVAGNTIYF
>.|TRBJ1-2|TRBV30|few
TGTGCCTGGGGCGACAGAGGCTATGGCTACACCTTC
CAWGDRGYGYTF
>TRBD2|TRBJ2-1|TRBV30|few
TGTGCCTGGAGGAGGGCTAGCGGGAGTGGGGGCTACAATGAGCAGTTCTTC
CAWRRASGSGGYNEQFF
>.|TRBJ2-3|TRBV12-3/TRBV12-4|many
TGTGCCAGCAGTTTCATCGGGAGCTCTACAGATACGCAGTATTTT
CASSFIGSSTDTQYF
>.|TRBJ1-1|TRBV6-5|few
TGTGCCAGCAGTTACGTGGGAAGTGGCACTGAAGCTTTCTTT
CASSYVGSGTEAFF
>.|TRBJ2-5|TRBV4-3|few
TGCGCCAGCAGCCAAGTTCTGTCAGGGACGGCTAAGACCCAGTACTTC
CASSQVLSGTAKTQYF
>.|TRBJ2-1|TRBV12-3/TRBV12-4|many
TGTGCCAGCACCTGGGGTACCAGAGAGCAGTTCTTC
CASTWGTREQFF
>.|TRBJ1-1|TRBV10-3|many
TGTGCCATCAAGGAGTTTTCGGGGATGAACACTGAAGCTTTCTTT
CAIKEFSGMNTEAFF
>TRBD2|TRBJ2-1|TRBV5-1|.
TGCGCCAGCAGCCCTTCCAGGACCACTGGGACTAGCGGGATAAAATATGAGCAGTTCTTC
CASSPSRTTGTSGIKYEQFF
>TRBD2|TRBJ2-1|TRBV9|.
TGTGCCAGCAGCGTAGGGGGGAGGGCGGGGGACAATGAGCAGTTCTTC
CASSVGGRAGDNEQFF
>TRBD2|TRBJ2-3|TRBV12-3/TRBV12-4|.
TGTGCCAGCAGTTTAAGCCTGGGGTTAGCGGGAGATGATACGCAGTATTTT
CASSLSLGLAGDDTQYF
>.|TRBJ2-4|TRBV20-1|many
TGCAGTGCTCTTAGTAGGCCCAAAAACATTCAGTACTTC
CSALSRPKNIQYF
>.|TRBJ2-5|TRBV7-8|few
TGTGCCAGCAGCTTAAAATATGGGGAGCCGGAGAGGGAGGAGACCCAGTACTTC
CASSLKYGEPEREETQYF
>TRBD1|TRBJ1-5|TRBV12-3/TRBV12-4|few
TGTGCCAGCGCTGAAGACAGGGAGAATCAGCCCCAGCATTTT
CASAEDRENQPQHF
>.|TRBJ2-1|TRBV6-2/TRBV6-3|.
TGTGCCAGCAGTTCTGATAACAATGAGCAGTTCTTC
CASSSDNNEQFF
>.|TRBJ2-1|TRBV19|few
TGTGCCAGTAGTTTACCCACAGGGAGGTTGGATGAGCAGTTCTTC
CASSLPTGRLDEQFF
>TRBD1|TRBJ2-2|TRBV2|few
TGTGCCAGCAGCGGACAGGGGAGGACCGGGGAGCTGTTTTTT
CASSGQGRTGELFF
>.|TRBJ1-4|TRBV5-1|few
TGCGCCAGCAGCCCCTCCGGGAAGGGGGGCGAAAAACTGTTTTTT
CASSPSGKGGEKLFF
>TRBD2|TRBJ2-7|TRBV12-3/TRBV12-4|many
TGTGCCAGCAGCCTGGGACTAGCGGTTACCTACGAGCAGTACTTC
CASSLGLAVTYEQYF
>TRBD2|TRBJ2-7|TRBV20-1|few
TGCAGTGCTAGACCGGTACCGGGACTAGCGGGAGGGCTCTACGAGCAGTACTTC
CSARPVPGLAGGLYEQYF
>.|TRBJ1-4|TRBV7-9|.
TGTGCCAGCAGCTTTCTGGGTGCAACTAATGAAAAACTGTTTTTT
CASSFLGATNEKLFF
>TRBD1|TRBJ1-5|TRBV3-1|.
TGTGCCAGCAGCCAAGGAGTGGGTCAGGGGGCCGGACAGCCCCAGCATTTT
CASSQGVGQGAGQPQHF
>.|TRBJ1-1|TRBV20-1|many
TGCAGTGCTACCCCCCTCTCTGAAGCTTTCTTT
CSATPLSEAFF
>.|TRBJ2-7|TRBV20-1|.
TGCAGTGAACGGCTAGCGAGCTCCTACGAGCAGTACTTC
CSERLASSYEQYF
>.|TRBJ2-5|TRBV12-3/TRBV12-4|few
TGTGCCAGCAGTTTCGCGGACTACGAGGGGGAGACCCAGTACTTC
CASSFADYEGETQYF
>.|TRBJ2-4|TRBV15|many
TGTGCCACCAGCAGAGATGGGTCCCGGGGGCCCAAAAACATTCAGTACTTC
CATSRDGSRGPKNIQYF
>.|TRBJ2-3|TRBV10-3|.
TGTGCCATCAAGATGGGCCGCACAGATACGCAGTATTTT
CAIKMGRTDTQYF
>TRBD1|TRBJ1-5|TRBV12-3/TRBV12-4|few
TGTGCCAGCAGTGTTGGAGACAGGGGCGGTGGCAATCAGCCCCAGCATTTT
CASSVGDRGGGNQPQHF
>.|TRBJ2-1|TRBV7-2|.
TGTGCCAGCAGCTTAGACCCCAGCTACAATGAGCAGTGCTTC
CASSLDPSYNEQCF
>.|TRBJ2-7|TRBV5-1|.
TGCGCCAGCAGCTTGAACAAAGGACAAGGCTACGAGCAGTACTTC
CASSLNKGQGYEQYF
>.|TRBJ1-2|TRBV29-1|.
TGCAGCGTTGAGGGGCAGGACAACTATGGCTACACCTTC
CSVEGQDNYGYTF
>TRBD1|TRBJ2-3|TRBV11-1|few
TGTGCCAGCAGCTTACAGGGGGCTTACCGGGACTCTTACACAGATACGCAGTATTTT
CASSLQGAYRDSYTDTQYF